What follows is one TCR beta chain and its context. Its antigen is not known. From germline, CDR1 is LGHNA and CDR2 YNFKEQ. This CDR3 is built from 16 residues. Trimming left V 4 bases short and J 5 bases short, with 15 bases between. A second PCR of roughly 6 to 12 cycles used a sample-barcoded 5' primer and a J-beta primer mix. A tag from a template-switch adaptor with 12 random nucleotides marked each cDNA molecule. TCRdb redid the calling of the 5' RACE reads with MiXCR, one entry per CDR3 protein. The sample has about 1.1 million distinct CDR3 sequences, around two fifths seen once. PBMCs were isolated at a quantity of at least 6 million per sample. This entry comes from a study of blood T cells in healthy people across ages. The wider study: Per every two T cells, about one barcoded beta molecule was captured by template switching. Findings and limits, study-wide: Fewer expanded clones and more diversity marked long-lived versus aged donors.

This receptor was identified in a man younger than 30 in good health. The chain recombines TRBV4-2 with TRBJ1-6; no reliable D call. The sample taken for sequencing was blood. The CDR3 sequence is CASSPEPRLDNSPLHF. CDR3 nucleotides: TGTGCCAGCAGCCCCGAACCCCGGCTGGATAATTCACCCCTCCACTTT.